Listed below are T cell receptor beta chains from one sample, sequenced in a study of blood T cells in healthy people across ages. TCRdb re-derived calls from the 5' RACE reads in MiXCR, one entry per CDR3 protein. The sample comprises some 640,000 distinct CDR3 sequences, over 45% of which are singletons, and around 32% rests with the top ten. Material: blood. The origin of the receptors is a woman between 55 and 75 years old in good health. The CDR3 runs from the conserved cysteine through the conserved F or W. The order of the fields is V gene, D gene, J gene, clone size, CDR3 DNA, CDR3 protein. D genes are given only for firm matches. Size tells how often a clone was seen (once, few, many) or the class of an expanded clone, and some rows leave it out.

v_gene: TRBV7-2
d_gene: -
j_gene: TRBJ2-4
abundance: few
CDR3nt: TGTGCCAGCAGCCCTCGCGTTGACACCCTAGCCAAAAACATTCAGTACTTC
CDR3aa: CASSPRVDTLAKNIQYF

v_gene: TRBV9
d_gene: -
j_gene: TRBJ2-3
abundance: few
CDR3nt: TGTGCCAGCAGCGTGAGTGGACTGACAGATACGCAGTATTTT
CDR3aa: CASSVSGLTDTQYF

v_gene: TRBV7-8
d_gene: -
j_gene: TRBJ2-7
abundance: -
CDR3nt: TGTGCCAGCAGCTTAGCGCGGCCCGGGTTGGGGTACGAGCAGTACTTC
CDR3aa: CASSLARPGLGYEQYF

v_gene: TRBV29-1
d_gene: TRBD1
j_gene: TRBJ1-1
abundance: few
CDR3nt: TGCAGCGCTAATGTCCGGACAGGTAACACTGAAGCTTTCTTT
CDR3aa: CSANVRTGNTEAFF

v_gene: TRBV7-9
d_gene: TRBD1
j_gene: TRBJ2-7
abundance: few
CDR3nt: TGTGCCAGCAGCCCTCAAGGGACAGGGCGGTACGAGCAGTACTTC
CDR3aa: CASSPQGTGRYEQYF

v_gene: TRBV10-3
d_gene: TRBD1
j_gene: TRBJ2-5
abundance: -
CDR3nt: TGTGCCATCAGCCCCGGGACAGTCTCCTACAATGAGCAGTACTTC
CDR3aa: CAISPGTVSYNEQYF

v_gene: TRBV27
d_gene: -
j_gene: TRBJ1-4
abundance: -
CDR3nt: TGTGCCAGCAGTTTATGGGCAGGGCATGAAAAACTGTTTTTT
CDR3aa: CASSLWAGHEKLFF

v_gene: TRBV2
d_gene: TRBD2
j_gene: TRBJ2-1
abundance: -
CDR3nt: TGTGCCAGCAGTGAAGGACTAGCCCACAATGAGCAGTTCTTC
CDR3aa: CASSEGLAHNEQFF

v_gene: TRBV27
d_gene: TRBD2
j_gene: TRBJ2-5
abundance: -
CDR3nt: TGTGCCAGCAGCAATGGACTAGTTGGGCAGTACTTC
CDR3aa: CASSNGLVGQYF

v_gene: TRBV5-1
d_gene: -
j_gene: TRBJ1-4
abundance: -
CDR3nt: TGCGCCAGCAGCTTGGCAGCGACCTCAACTAATGAAAAACTGTTTTTT
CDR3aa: CASSLAATSTNEKLFF

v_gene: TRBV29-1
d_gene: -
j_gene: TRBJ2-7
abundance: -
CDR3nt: TGCAGCTCACGGGACTTCTCCTACAATGAGCAGTACTTC
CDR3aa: CSSRDFSYNEQYF

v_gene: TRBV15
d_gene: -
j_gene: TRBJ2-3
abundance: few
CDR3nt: TGTGCCACCAGAGCCCGAGGCAGGGCAGATACGCAGTATTTT
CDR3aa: CATRARGRADTQYF

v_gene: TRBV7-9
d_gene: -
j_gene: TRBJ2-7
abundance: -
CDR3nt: TGTGCCAGCAGCCGAGCTGTGGGTAGGGAGCAGTACTTC
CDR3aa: CASSRAVGREQYF

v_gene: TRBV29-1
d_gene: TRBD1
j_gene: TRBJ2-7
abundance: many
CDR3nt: TGCAGCGTTGAAGAACGCGGACAGGGGGTAGTAGGTGAGCAGTACTTC
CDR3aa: CSVEERGQGVVGEQYF

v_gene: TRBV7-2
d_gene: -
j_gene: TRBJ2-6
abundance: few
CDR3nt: TGTGCCAGCAGCTTAGACAGGAGCTCTGGGGCCAACGTCCTGACTTTC
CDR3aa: CASSLDRSSGANVLTF

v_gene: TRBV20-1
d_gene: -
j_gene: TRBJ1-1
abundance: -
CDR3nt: TGCAGCGCCCCTATGACAGGACTGAACACTGAAGCTTTCTTT
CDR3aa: CSAPMTGLNTEAFF

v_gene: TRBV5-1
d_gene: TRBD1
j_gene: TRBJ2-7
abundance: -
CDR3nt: TGCGCCAGCAGCCGGGGGACAGGGGGCTTCGAGCAGTACTTC
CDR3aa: CASSRGTGGFEQYF

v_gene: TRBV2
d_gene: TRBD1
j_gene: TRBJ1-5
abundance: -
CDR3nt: TGTGCCAGCAGCGCGGACAGGACAGATCAGCCCCAGCATTTT
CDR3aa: CASSADRTDQPQHF

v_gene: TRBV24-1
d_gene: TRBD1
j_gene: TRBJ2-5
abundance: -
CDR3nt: TGTGCCACCGATTCCCTTATTCCGGACAGGGGCTGGGAGACCCAGTACTTC
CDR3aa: CATDSLIPDRGWETQYF

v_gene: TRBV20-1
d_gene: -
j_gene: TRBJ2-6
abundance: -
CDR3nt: TGCAGTGCTAGCGCGGTTACTGGGGCCGACGTCCTGACTTTC
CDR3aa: CSASAVTGADVLTF

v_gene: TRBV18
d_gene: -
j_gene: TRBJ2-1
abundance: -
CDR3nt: TGTGCCAGCTCACGCGGTCGTAGCGACAATGAGCAGTTCTTC
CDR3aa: CASSRGRSDNEQFF

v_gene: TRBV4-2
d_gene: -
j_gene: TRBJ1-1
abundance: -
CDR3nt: TGTGCCAGCAGCCAAGAACCGGTTGCGGGGGGCACTGAAGCTTTCTTT
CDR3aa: CASSQEPVAGGTEAFF

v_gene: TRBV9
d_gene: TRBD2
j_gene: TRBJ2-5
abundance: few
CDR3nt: TGTGCCAGCAGCGTAGGACTAGCGGGAGCTTCGGGAACAGAGACCCAGTACTTC
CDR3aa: CASSVGLAGASGTETQYF

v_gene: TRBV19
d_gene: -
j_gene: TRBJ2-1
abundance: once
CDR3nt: TGTGCCAGTCTCGACACAGTCGCGACAAGGACCCATGAGCAGTTCTTC
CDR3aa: CASLDTVATRTHEQFF

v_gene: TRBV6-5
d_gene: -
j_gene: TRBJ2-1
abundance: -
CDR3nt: TGTGCCAGCAGCCCGACCCTTGGACGCGATAATGAGCAGTTCTTC
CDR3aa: CASSPTLGRDNEQFF

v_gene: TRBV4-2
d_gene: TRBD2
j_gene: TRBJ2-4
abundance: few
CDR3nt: TGTGCCAGCAGCCAAGAGGCGGCTAGCGGGAGGGCAGGGTTTAACATTCAGTACTTC
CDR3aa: CASSQEAASGRAGFNIQYF

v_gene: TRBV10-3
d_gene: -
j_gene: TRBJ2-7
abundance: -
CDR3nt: TGTGCCATCAGTGAAGGGGAACCGTATGACAATGAGCAGTACTTC
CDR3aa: CAISEGEPYDNEQYF

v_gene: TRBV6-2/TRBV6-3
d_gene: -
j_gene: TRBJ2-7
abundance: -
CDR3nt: TGTGCCAGCAGTTACCCTTCCCCCGCCGGCGAGCAGTACTTC
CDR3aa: CASSYPSPAGEQYF

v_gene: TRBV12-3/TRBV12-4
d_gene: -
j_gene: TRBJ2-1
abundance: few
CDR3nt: TGTGCCAGCAGTTGGAGGGGTACGGGCAATGAGCAGTTCTTC
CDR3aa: CASSWRGTGNEQFF

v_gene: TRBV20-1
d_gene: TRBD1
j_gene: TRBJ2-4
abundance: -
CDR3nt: TGCAGTGCCCGAACTGGCGGGACAGGGATGGACATTCAGTACTTC
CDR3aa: CSARTGGTGMDIQYF

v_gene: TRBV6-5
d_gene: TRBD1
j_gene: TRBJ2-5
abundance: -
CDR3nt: TGTGCCAGCAGCTCCGCGGGACAGGCTTTTCAAGAGACCCAGTACTTC
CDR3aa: CASSSAGQAFQETQYF

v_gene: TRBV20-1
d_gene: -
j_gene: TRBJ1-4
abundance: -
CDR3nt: TGCAGTGCGGAGGGGGCAACTAATGAAAAACTGTTTTTT
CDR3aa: CSAEGATNEKLFF

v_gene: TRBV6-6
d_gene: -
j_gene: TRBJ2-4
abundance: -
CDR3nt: TGTGCCAGCAGTTGGACTACCCTCAAAAACATTCAGTACTTC
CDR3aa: CASSWTTLKNIQYF

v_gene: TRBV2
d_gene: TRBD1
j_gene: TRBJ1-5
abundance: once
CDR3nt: TGTGCCAGCACAGGACAGGGCGTTCAGCCCCAGCATTTT
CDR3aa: CASTGQGVQPQHF

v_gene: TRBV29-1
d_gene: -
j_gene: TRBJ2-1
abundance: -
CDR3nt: TGCAGCGTTGATGTGGGGGCCTACAATGAGCAGTTCTTC
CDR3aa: CSVDVGAYNEQFF

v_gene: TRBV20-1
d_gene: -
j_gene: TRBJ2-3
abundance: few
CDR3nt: TGCAGTGCTAGAGATTGGGGGCAGGCGGGAGAGGATACGCAGTATTTT
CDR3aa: CSARDWGQAGEDTQYF

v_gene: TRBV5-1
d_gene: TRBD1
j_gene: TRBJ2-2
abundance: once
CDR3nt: TGCGCCAGCAGCTTCAACAGGGGTACCGGGGAGCTGTTTTTT
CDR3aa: CASSFNRGTGELFF

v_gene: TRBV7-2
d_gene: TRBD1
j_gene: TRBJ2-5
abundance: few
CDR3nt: TGTGCCAGCAGCTTAGGGGCCGGGACAGGGAAATTGGAGACCCAGTACTTC
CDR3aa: CASSLGAGTGKLETQYF

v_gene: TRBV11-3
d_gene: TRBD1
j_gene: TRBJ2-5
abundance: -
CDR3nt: TGTGCCAGCAGCTCCTCCCCGGGACAGGGGGAGGAGACCCAGTACTTC
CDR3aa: CASSSSPGQGEETQYF

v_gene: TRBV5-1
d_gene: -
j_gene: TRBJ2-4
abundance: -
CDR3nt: TGCGCCAGCAGCTTGGAGGGGCTAACTGGGAACATTCAGTACTTC
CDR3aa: CASSLEGLTGNIQYF

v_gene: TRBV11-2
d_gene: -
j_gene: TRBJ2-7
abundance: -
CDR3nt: TGTGCCAGCAGCTTAGTTACAGCGTACAATGAGCAGTACTTC
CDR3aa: CASSLVTAYNEQYF

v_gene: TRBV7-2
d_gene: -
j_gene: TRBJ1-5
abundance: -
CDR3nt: TGTGCCAGCAGCTTAGTGTCGGGGCAGAATCAGCCCCAGCATTTT
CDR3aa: CASSLVSGQNQPQHF

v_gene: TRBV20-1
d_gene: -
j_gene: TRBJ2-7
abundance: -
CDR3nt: TGCAGTGCTAGAGAACGCCGGGGTCCCTACGAGCAGTACTTC
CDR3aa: CSARERRGPYEQYF

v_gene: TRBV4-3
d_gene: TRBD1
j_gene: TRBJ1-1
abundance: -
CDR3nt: TGCGCCAGCAGCCAAGGGTTAAGTCGGGACAGCGGCGGGGACACTGAAGCTTTCTTT
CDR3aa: CASSQGLSRDSGGDTEAFF

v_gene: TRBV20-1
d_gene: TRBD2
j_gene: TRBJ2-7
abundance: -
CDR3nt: TGCAGTGCACAAAGACGAGCGGGGCCCTACGAGCAGTACTTC
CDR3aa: CSAQRRAGPYEQYF

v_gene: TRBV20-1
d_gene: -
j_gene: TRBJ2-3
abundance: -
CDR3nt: TGCAGTGCTAGAGAAACTTACTTCACAGATACGCAGTATTTT
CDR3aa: CSARETYFTDTQYF

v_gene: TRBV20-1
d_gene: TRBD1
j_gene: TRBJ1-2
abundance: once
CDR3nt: TGCAGTGCTAGTCTGGACAGGACGCCTTCCTATGGCTACACCTTC
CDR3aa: CSASLDRTPSYGYTF

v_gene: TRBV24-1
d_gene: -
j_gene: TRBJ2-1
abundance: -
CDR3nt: TGTGCCACCAGGAGAGGGTCGAGTGAGCAGTTCTTC
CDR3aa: CATRRGSSEQFF

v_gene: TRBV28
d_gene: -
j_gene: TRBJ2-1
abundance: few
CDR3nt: TGTGCCAGCAGCGCGCCGGTAGCAGCACCCTACAATGAGCAGTTCTTC
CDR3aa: CASSAPVAAPYNEQFF

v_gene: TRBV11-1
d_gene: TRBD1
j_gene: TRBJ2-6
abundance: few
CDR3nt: TGTGCCAGCGAGCCCGGGACAGGGGCAAGCTCTGGGGCCAACGTCCTGACTTTC
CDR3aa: CASEPGTGASSGANVLTF

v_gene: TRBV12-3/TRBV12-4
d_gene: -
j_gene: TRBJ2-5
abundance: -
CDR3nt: TGTGCCGGCTCCCCCAACCAAGAGACCCAGTACTTC
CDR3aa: CAGSPNQETQYF

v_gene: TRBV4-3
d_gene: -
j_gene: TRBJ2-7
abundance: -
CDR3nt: TGCGCCAGCAGCCAAGATGGGGCGGGACCGAGCTCCTACGAGCAGTACTTC
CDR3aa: CASSQDGAGPSSYEQYF

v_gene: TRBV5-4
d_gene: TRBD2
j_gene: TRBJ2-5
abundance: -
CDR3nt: TGTGCCAGCAGCCTAGCGGGAGCGTTGGAGACCCAGTACTTC
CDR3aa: CASSLAGALETQYF

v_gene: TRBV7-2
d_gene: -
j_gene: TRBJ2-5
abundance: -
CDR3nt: TGTGCCAGCAGCTTCATGGGGGACAATGAGCAGTACTTC
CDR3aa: CASSFMGDNEQYF